The next 3 T cell receptor beta chains were all read from a single sample in a study of cytomegalovirus exposure and HLA in healthy donors. Primers: 60 Vbeta forward and 13 Jbeta reverse. Only in-frame clones appear in the TCRdb table, and some are missing; sequencing was by immunoSEQ multiplex PCR. The sample lists under 150,000 clones, 80% occurring once. The specimen sequenced was PBMCs. The receptors stem from a male donor in good health and CMV-seronegative.

This clone was observed a few times. The CDR3: CASSVVASGNTIYF. Here the CDR3 DNA reads TGTGCCAGCAGCGTAGTAGCCTCTGGAAACACCATATATTTT. The chain joins TRBV9 to TRBJ1-3; D gene unclear. V was clipped by 0 bases and J by 0 bases, with 4 bases between them. Germline assignment: CDR1 SGDLS and CDR2 YYNGEE. The CDR3 has 14 residues.

There are a few counts of this clone. The chain combines TRBV30 with TRBJ1-6; no reliable D call. This CDR3 is 12 amino acids long. Germline CDR1 GTSNPN, CDR2 SVGIG (reference sequence). Trimming cost V 2 bases and J 7 bases, with 6 bases left between them. This CDR3 reads CAWSIGNSPLHF. CDR3 DNA: TGTGCCTGGAGTATCGGGAATTCACCCCTCCACTTT.

A note on this clone: At one end, the junction sequence differs from germline, possibly due to a read error. This rearrangement joins TRBV7-9 to TRBJ2-7; 8 positions match TRBD1. The CDR3 is 15 residues long. Looked up from germline, CDR1 is SEHNR and CDR2 is FQNEAQ (reference sequence). In DNA form, the CDR3 reads TGTTCCAGCAGCCCCCGCGCGGACAGGGCCTACGAGCAGTACTTC. Protein sequence: CSSSPRADRAYEQYF. The whole variable domain, remainder taken from reference TRBV7-9 and TRBJ2-7, is DTGVSQNPRHKITKRGQNVTFRCDPISEHNRLYWYRQTLGQGPEFLTYFQNEAQLEKSRLLSDRFSAERPKGSFSTLEIQRTEQGDSAMYLCSSSPRADRAYEQYFGPGTRLTVT.